Below are 32 T cell receptor beta chains sequenced from a single sample in a study of early T cells in non-severe SARS-CoV-2 infection. TCRdb ran MiXCR on the 5' RACE reads and lists one entry per CDR3 protein. In the table there are 65,000 to 80,000 distinct CDR3 sequences, roughly 12% of which are singletons. Sequencing was done on a sample of whole blood. Receptors were obtained from an adult who was a healthcare worker with PCR-confirmed SARS-CoV-2 infection or an uninfected control (not recorded which).

In its sample, this clonotype was seen many times. This chain joins TRBV28 and TRBJ2-1; D gene unclear. This CDR3 has 12 residues. Germline loops: CDR1 MDHEN, CDR2 SYDVKM. Trimming stripped 5 bases from V and 4 bases from J, with 6 bases between. The CDR3 DNA is TGTGCCAGCAGTGCGATATACAATGAGCAGTTCTTC. Translating it yields CASSAIYNEQFF.

In this sample, this clonotype turned up many times. The CDR3, as DNA: TGTGCCAGTAGTACAGCCCGGGCCAAAAACATTCAGTACTTC. It translates to CASSTARAKNIQYF. J is TRBJ2-4 and V is TRBV19; D gene unclear. The germline gives CDR1 LNHDA, CDR2 SQIVND (reference sequence). The CDR3 is made up of 14 amino acids. V shed 4 bases and J shed 1 base, with 8 bases lying between them.

This clonotype has just a few counts. V gene TRBV28 combines with J gene TRBJ2-4; D might be TRBD1 (6 bases). The CDR3 covers 16 residues. The V end lost 5 bases, the J end lost 0 bases, and 14 bases lay between the germline ends. Germline lookup yields CDR1 MDHEN and CDR2 SYDVKM. The CDR3, as DNA: TGTGCCAGCAGTCCTGGTGGACAGCTAGCCAAAAACATTCAGTACTTC. Encoded protein: CASSPGGQLAKNIQYF.

Only a few counts were recorded for this clonotype. The chain has TRBV29-1 and TRBJ2-7, with 8 bases aligning to TRBD1. The CDR3 is 14 residues long. Losses at the gene ends were 7 bases for V and 2 bases for J; bases not matched to a gene: 10. Germline values: CDR1 SQVTM, CDR2 ANQGSEA. CDR3 sequence reads: CSAGSGTGTYEQYF. CDR3 in DNA: TGCAGCGCCGGATCCGGGACAGGCACCTACGAGCAGTACTTC.

This clonotype was counted between two and nine times. The chain is built from TRBV3-1 and TRBJ2-3, with D unresolved. CDR1 is LGHDT and CDR2 is YNNKEL in the germline V gene (reference sequence). The CDR3 totals 13 residues. With 4 bases removed from V and 4 bases from J, the gap between germline ends came to 9 bases. CDR3 DNA sequence: TGTGCCAGCAGCCCAAGGGTGGCAGATACGCAGTATTTT. Translated: CASSPRVADTQYF.

The sample holds a few counts of this clonotype. The chain joins TRBV28 to TRBJ1-4, with a weak D call TRBD1 (5 bases). The CDR3 is 15 amino acids. Germline CDR1 MDHEN, CDR2 SYDVKM. V lost 6 bases, J lost 8 bases, and 19 bases lay in between. This chain's CDR3 is CASSPAGAKGEKLFF. The CDR3 DNA follows: TGTGCCAGCAGCCCTGCCGGGGCGAAAGGCGAAAAACTGTTTTTT.

This chain links TRBV9 with TRBJ2-2; D uncertain. V was cut by 0 bases and J by 4 bases, with 10 bases left in between. CDR1 is SGDLS, CDR2 YYNGEE, per germline. The CDR3 is 15 amino acids. CDR3 coding DNA: TGTGCCAGCAGCGTAGACAACTTGCTCACCGGGGAGCTGTTTTTT. Residues: CASSVDNLLTGELFF.

The sample holds many counts of this clonotype. The genes are TRBV19 and TRBJ2-5, with D uncertain. V lost 4 bases and J 4 bases, leaving 16 bases between the germline ends. The CDR3 runs 15 residues. CDR1 is LNHDA, CDR2 SQIVND, per germline (reference sequence). CDR3 coding DNA: TGTGCCAGTAGTACCTCTCATCCTTCGGGAGAGACCCAGTACTTC. Its translation: CASSTSHPSGETQYF.

This clonotype has at least ten counts. This chain connects TRBV28 to TRBJ2-5; 7 nucleotides align to TRBD1. Germline V gene sequence: CDR1 MDHEN, CDR2 SYDVKM. V lost 4 bases to trimming and J lost 1 base; unmatched junction nucleotides: 9. CDR3 length: 16 residues. The CDR3 bases are TGTGCCAGCAGTTCGAGACAGACAGGGCCCCAAGAGACCCAGTACTTC. As protein: CASSSRQTGPQETQYF.

In its sample, this clonotype was seen a few times. The chain links TRBV11-2 to TRBJ2-1, with D uncertain. Between the trimmed V and J ends, which lost 0 bases and 0 bases, there was a span of 3 bases. This CDR3 has 14 residues. Germline loops: CDR1 SGHAT, CDR2 FQNNGV. This chain's CDR3 is CASSLEPSYNEQFF. In DNA form, the CDR3 reads TGTGCCAGCAGCTTAGAGCCCTCCTACAATGAGCAGTTCTTC.

This clonotype appeared many times. This chain connects TRBV3-1 to TRBJ1-1; D not certain. Germline CDR1 and CDR2: LGHDT and YNNKEL (reference sequence). CDR3 size: 13 residues. Trimming took off 8 bases at V and 4 bases at J, with 14 bases between the two ends. The CDR3 sequence: CASADAGGTEAFF. In DNA form, the CDR3 reads TGTGCCAGCGCAGACGCCGGCGGCACTGAAGCTTTCTTT.

This clonotype was seen repeatedly, ten times or more. The chain couples TRBV7-2 to TRBJ2-5, with D uncertain. The V gene lost 3 bases and the J gene lost 5 bases, with 7 bases spanning the gap. Germline CDR1 SGHTA, CDR2 FQGNSA. CDR3 length equals 12 residues. CDR3 sequence reads: CASSFLRETQYF. CDR3 bases: TGTGCCAGCAGCTTTCTTAGGGAGACCCAGTACTTC.

In its sample, this clonotype was seen a few times. The V call is TRBV20-1, the J call TRBJ2-5; TRBD2 matches 8 bases. The germline V gene has CDR1 DFQATT and CDR2 SNEGSKA (reference sequence). Trimming cost V 0 bases and J 4 bases; bases outside gene matches: 7. The CDR3 extends over 15 amino acids. CDR3 nucleotide sequence: TGCAGTGCTAGAGATTTACGGGGGGGCGGAGAGACCCAGTACTTC. Translation: CSARDLRGGGETQYF.

At least ten counts were recorded for this clonotype. The chain joins TRBV29-1 to TRBJ2-5, with TRBD1 matching 8 bases. Germline V gene sequence: CDR1 SQVTM, CDR2 ANQGSEA. The CDR3 totals 12 residues. V trimming: 7 bases; J trimming: 5 bases; junction bases outside the gene matches: 6. CDR3 sequence reads: CSADRGVETQYF. The CDR3 DNA reads as TGCAGCGCCGACAGGGGCGTTGAGACCCAGTACTTC.

The table lists this clonotype with a few counts. V usage is TRBV7-6 and J usage is TRBJ1-1; maybe TRBD1 (5 bases). Germline V gives CDR1 SGHVS, CDR2 FNYEAQ. Between the trimmed V and J ends, which lost 4 bases and 7 bases, there was a span of 13 bases. This CDR3 spans 13 amino acids. The CDR3: CASSSRDGLEAFF. The DNA of the CDR3 is TGTGCCAGCAGCTCACGGGACGGCCTTGAAGCTTTCTTT.

This clonotype was recorded at least ten times. The genes are TRBV11-2 and TRBJ2-3, with 9 bases aligning to TRBD2. This CDR3 has 15 residues. V dropped 5 bases and J dropped 9; count of bases not matched to a gene: 12. Germline loops: CDR1 SGHAT, CDR2 FQNNGV. CDR3 nucleotide sequence: TGTGCCAGCAGCCCCGTACTTAGCGGGGGTGGAACGCAGTATTTT. Translation: CASSPVLSGGGTQYF.

This clonotype occurred once. The genes are TRBV28 and TRBJ2-3; a possible D gene is TRBD2 (6 bases). The V gene's germline CDR1 is MDHEN and CDR2 SYDVKM. Trimming took off 4 bases at V and 9 bases at J, with 17 bases between the two ends. The CDR3 sequence is 14 residues long. The CDR3 protein is CASSSGSSVPTQYF. CDR3 coding DNA: TGTGCCAGCAGTTCAGGGTCTAGCGTCCCGACGCAGTATTTT.

V and J are TRBV5-1 and TRBJ1-2; D is unclear. The germline CDR1 and CDR2 sequences are SGHRS and YFSETQ. The CDR3 is 15 amino acids. V lost 3 bases, J lost 2 bases, and 14 bases lay in between. DNA for the CDR3: TGCGCCAGCAGCTCACTTCTGATGGGAAACTATGGCTACACCTTC. Protein: CASSSLLMGNYGYTF. The full variable domain, completed using reference TRBV5-1 and TRBJ1-2, is KAGVTQTPRYLIKTRGQQVTLSCSPISGHRSVSWYQQTPGQGLQFLFEYFSETQRNKGNFPGRFSGRQFSNSRSEMNVSTLELGDSALYLCASSSLLMGNYGYTFGSGTRLTVV.

V usage is TRBV4-3 and J usage is TRBJ2-1, with 8 bases that match TRBD2. The germline V gene encodes CDR1 LGHNA and CDR2 YSLEER. CDR3 size: 15 residues. The junction had 9 bases not matched to a gene; V was cut back by 5 bases and J by 6 bases. CDR3 loop: CASSSRGGSINEQFF. The CDR3 DNA is TGCGCCAGCAGCTCCCGGGGGGGCAGTATCAATGAGCAGTTCTTC.

The rearrangement uses TRBV29-1 and TRBJ2-3, with TRBD2 identical over 13 bases. The J segment lost 5 bases and the V segment lost 6 bases, leaving 11 bases of the junction unmatched. The CDR3 has 16 residues. Germline CDR1 reads SQVTM; CDR2 reads ANQGSEA. CDR3 loop: CSVDPTSGGPVDTQYF. CDR3 DNA: TGCAGCGTCGACCCGACTAGCGGGGGGCCAGTAGATACGCAGTATTTT.

This clonotype showed up many times. The chain has TRBV3-1 and TRBJ1-3; 8 bases are shared with TRBD1. This CDR3 comprises 15 residues. Losses at the gene ends were 1 base for V and 7 bases for J; bases not matched to a gene: 6. Germline CDR1 and CDR2: LGHDT and YNNKEL (reference sequence). The CDR3 nucleotides read TGTGCCAGCAGCCAAGCCCGGACAGGGCGTAACACCATATATTTT. Amino acid sequence: CASSQARTGRNTIYF.

This chain joins TRBV29-1 and TRBJ2-1; 7 bases align to TRBD1. The CDR3 is made up of 14 amino acids. V dropped 7 bases and J dropped 1; count of bases not matched to a gene: 7. Germline-derived CDR1 and CDR2 are SQVTM and ANQGSEA. CDR3 nucleotide sequence: TGCAGCGCGCAGGGACAGACGTCCTACAATGAGCAGTTCTTC. It is translated as CSAQGQTSYNEQFF.

The chain links TRBV10-2 to TRBJ2-4, with a weak D call TRBD2 (5 bases). V was clipped by 0 bases and J by 8 bases, with 5 bases between them. This CDR3 is 12 amino acids long. Germline CDR1 is WSHSY and CDR2 is SAAADI. This CDR3 is CASSESRDIQYF. The CDR3, as DNA: TGCGCCAGCAGTGAGTCGCGGGACATTCAGTACTTC.

This clonotype was observed a few times. The gene calls are TRBV28 and TRBJ2-7, with 9 nucleotides matching TRBD1. J gave up 3 bases and V 3 bases, and 3 bases lay outside the gene matches. The CDR3 is 14 amino acids. Germline V gives CDR1 MDHEN, CDR2 SYDVKM. CDR3 DNA sequence: TGTGCCAGCAGTTTTTGGGACAGGGACTACGAGCAGTACTTC. Amino acid sequence: CASSFWDRDYEQYF.

This clonotype was counted a few times. CDR3 DNA: TGCGCCAGCAGCCCCACGGATGGAGGGGCGTACGAGCAGTACTTC. The encoded protein is CASSPTDGGAYEQYF. This chain links TRBV4-3 with TRBJ2-7; a possible D gene is TRBD2 (6 bases). Germline V gene data show CDR1 as LGHNA and CDR2 as YSLEER. V lost 4 bases, J lost 4 bases, and 17 bases lay in between. The CDR3 is 15 residues long.

This clonotype was observed a handful of times. The chain has TRBV27 and TRBJ1-4, with D possibly matching TRBD1 (5 bases). Germline CDR1 MNHEY, CDR2 SMNVEV (reference sequence). V was cut by 6 bases and J by 4 bases, with 15 bases left in between. This CDR3 contains 15 residues. CDR3 DNA sequence: TGTGCCAGCAGCCGCCTCAGGGAGAATAATGAAAAACTGTTTTTT. This codes for CASSRLRENNEKLFF. Combining the CDR3 with reference TRBV27 and TRBJ1-4 gives the whole variable domain EAQVTQNPRYLITVTGKKLTVTCSQNMNHEYMSWYRQDPGLGLRQIYYSMNVEVTDKGDVPEGYKVSRKEKRNFPLILESPSPNQTSLYFCASSRLRENNEKLFFGSGTQLSVL.

This clonotype was counted only a few times. V is TRBV3-1 and J is TRBJ1-2, with D perhaps matching TRBD1 (5 bases). With 1 base removed from V and 3 bases from J, the gap between germline ends came to 6 bases. Germline loops: CDR1 LGHDT, CDR2 YNNKEL (reference sequence). The CDR3 totals 13 residues. This chain's CDR3 is CASSQGRDYGYTF. CDR3 bases: TGTGCCAGCAGCCAAGGCAGGGACTATGGCTACACCTTC.

The J gene is TRBJ2-1, the V gene TRBV6-2 or TRBV6-3; D remains ambiguous. This CDR3 spans 14 amino acids. Germline lookup yields CDR1 MNHEY and CDR2 SVGEGT. V lost 4 bases to trimming and J lost 6 bases, with 13 bases between them. Written as DNA, the CDR3 is TGTGCCAGCAGTTCCGAAGGACCCCCCAATGAGCAGTTCTTC. This encodes CASSSEGPPNEQFF.

This clonotype was detected ten times or more. This rearrangement joins TRBV28 to TRBJ2-5; 10 bases map to TRBD1. V was clipped by 4 bases and J by 1 base; unmatched bases: 6. This CDR3 comprises 16 residues. The germline V gene encodes CDR1 MDHEN and CDR2 SYDVKM. The CDR3 coding sequence is TGTGCCAGCAGTTCCGGCCGGGACAGGGGCCAAGAGACCCAGTACTTC. Translating it yields CASSSGRDRGQETQYF.

As for this clonotype: A read error may account for a junction end that differs from germline. This chain uses TRBV27 with TRBJ2-1; 9 bases are shared with TRBD2. This CDR3 is 19 amino acids long. Germline CDR1 MNHEY, CDR2 SMNVEV (reference sequence). CDR3 coding DNA: TGTGCCAGCAGTCCGCGCCTATTACTTCTAGCGGGATTAGACAATGGGCAGTTCTTC. It is translated as CASSPRLLLLAGLDNGQFF.

V is TRBV5-1 and J is TRBJ2-4, with D maybe TRBD1 (6 bases). Trimming stripped 0 bases from V and 6 bases from J, with 10 bases between. This CDR3 comprises 14 residues. Germline CDR1 is SGHRS and CDR2 is YFSETQ. This CDR3 is CASSLEGVGNIQYF. CDR3 nucleotides: TGCGCCAGCAGCTTGGAGGGGGTTGGAAACATTCAGTACTTC.

This clonotype was found many times. J is TRBJ2-7 and V is TRBV4-2, with 13 positions matching TRBD2. CDR1 LGHNA and CDR2 YNFKEQ come from the germline V gene. This CDR3 is built from 16 residues. The trim removed 2 bases at V and 1 base at J, leaving 2 bases unmatched. This CDR3 is CASSQRLAGGSYEQYF. The CDR3 DNA reads as TGTGCCAGCAGCCAACGACTAGCGGGGGGTTCCTACGAGCAGTACTTC.